The 23 T cell receptor beta chains below all came from one sample that was sequenced in a study of cytomegalovirus exposure and HLA in healthy donors. This table comes from immunoSEQ multiplex PCR, and its TCRdb copy is limited to in-frame clones, with some not included. Of roughly 270,000 clones in the sample, around 87% were seen once. Sequenced: PBMCs. The receptors here all came from a woman aged 18-35 years in good health and CMV-seronegative.

This clone came up once. This sequence joins TRBV27 and TRBJ2-1, with D possibly being TRBD2 (6 bases). The CDR3 is made up of 14 amino acids. CDR1 is MNHEY, CDR2 SMNVEV, per germline (reference sequence). Deletions cut 4 bases from V and 5 bases from J, with 12 bases between. In nucleotides, the CDR3 is TGTGCCAGCAGTTCGTTAGCGGCCCACAATGAGCAGTTCTTC. Translating gives CASSSLAAHNEQFF.

The gene calls are TRBV10-1 and TRBJ2-1; D is perhaps TRBD2 (5 bases). The CDR3 extends over 14 amino acids. V lost 3 bases and J 5 bases, leaving 11 bases between the germline ends. CDR1 and CDR2 from the germline V gene are WNHNN and SYGVQD (reference sequence). CDR3 region: CASSDGLTHNEQFF. CDR3 in DNA: TGCGCCAGCAGTGACGGACTGACCCACAATGAGCAGTTCTTC.

This rearrangement joins TRBV9 to TRBJ2-7; 8 nucleotides align to TRBD2. Germline-derived CDR1 and CDR2 are SGDLS and YYNGEE. The V segment lost 0 bases and the J segment 5 bases; nucleotides outside the gene matches: 4. There are 14 residues in the CDR3. CDR3 coding DNA: TGTGCCAGCAGCGTAGCGAGCGGGAGTCACGAGCAGTACTTC. It codes for CASSVASGSHEQYF.

This clone was recorded once. The chain employs TRBV5-1 and TRBJ2-7, with a possible D match to TRBD2 (5 bases). The V end was cut by 0 bases, the J end by 2 bases, with 9 bases between. The CDR3 has 14 residues. CDR1 and CDR2 (germline): SGHRS, YFSETQ. CDR3 nucleotides: TGCGCCAGCAGCTTGGAACGGGGTACCTACGAGCAGTACTTC. This translates into CASSLERGTYEQYF. Based on the CDR3 plus reference TRBV5-1 and TRBJ2-7, the full variable domain is KAGVTQTPRYLIKTRGQQVTLSCSPISGHRSVSWYQQTPGQGLQFLFEYFSETQRNKGNFPGRFSGRQFSNSRSEMNVSTLELGDSALYLCASSLERGTYEQYFGPGTRLTVT.

The chain is built from TRBV4-1 and TRBJ1-2, with D hard to call. Per the germline V gene, CDR1 is MGHRA and CDR2 is YSYEKL. The CDR3 has 16 residues. Trimming took off 4 bases at V and 4 bases at J, with 19 bases between the two ends. The CDR3: CASSLLAHKFSYGYTF. DNA for the CDR3: TGCGCCAGCAGCCTCCTAGCCCACAAGTTCTCCTATGGCTACACCTTC.

V and J are TRBV4-1 and TRBJ2-3, with TRBD2 matching 7 bases. This CDR3 is 20 amino acids long. The germline V gene encodes CDR1 MGHRA and CDR2 YSYEKL. V gave up 0 bases and J gave up 0 bases; unmatched junction bases: 15. This CDR3 is CASSQDLPPSGSTSTDTQYF. The DNA for the CDR3 is TGCGCCAGCAGCCAAGATTTACCGCCTAGCGGATCCACTAGCACAGATACGCAGTATTTT.

Remarks on this clone: The junction differs from germline at one of its ends, possibly a read error. The genes are TRBV11-1 and TRBJ2-1; the D is unclear. The CDR3 length is 14 residues. Germline loops: CDR1 SGHAT, CDR2 FQDESV (reference sequence). CDR3 sequence: CASSFGEVANQQFF. The CDR3 DNA reads as TGTGCCAGCAGCTTCGGAGAGGTGGCCAATCAGCAGTTCTTC.

V gene TRBV19 combines with J gene TRBJ2-1; 9 bases are a match to TRBD2. This CDR3 is 13 amino acids long. Trimming removed 10 bases from V and 2 bases from J; junction bases left unmatched: 3. CDR1 and CDR2 from the germline V gene are LNHDA and SQIVND (reference sequence). DNA for the CDR3: TGTGCCACCCGACTAGCGGCCTACAATGAGCAGTTCTTC. Residues: CATRLAAYNEQFF.

The V gene is TRBV27, the J gene TRBJ1-1; no reliable D call. The ends were cut back, 2 bases at V and 7 bases at J, with 11 bases in the middle. In germline, CDR1 is MNHEY, CDR2 SMNVEV (reference sequence). The CDR3 covers 13 residues. CDR3 sequence (DNA): TGTGCCAGCAGTTTAGGGCAGCGGGGTGAAGCTTTCTTT. Its protein is CASSLGQRGEAFF.

The rearrangement links TRBV5-1 to TRBJ1-2; no firm D call. The CDR3 loop spans 15 amino acids. The V gene's germline CDR1 is SGHRS and CDR2 YFSETQ. V dropped 0 bases and J dropped 0 bases, with 9 bases sitting between them. CDR3 protein: CASSLEGAPNYGYTF. CDR3 DNA sequence: TGCGCCAGCAGCTTGGAAGGAGCCCCTAACTATGGCTACACCTTC.

The chain joins TRBV19 to TRBJ1-5; the D is unclear. The CDR3 has 15 residues. The germline V gene has CDR1 LNHDA and CDR2 SQIVND (reference sequence). V was pared by 8 bases and J by 0 bases, with 14 bases between. DNA for the CDR3: TGTGCCAGTTTCCCTGGTCCGGTTAGCAATCAGCCCCAGCATTTT. Encoded protein: CASFPGPVSNQPQHF.

The table lists this clone with a count of one. The chain is built from TRBV27 and TRBJ1-5; no clear D. V lost 1 base, J lost 1 base, and 5 bases lay in between. Germline lookup yields CDR1 MNHEY and CDR2 SMNVEV (reference sequence). The CDR3 runs 14 residues. In nucleotides, the CDR3 is TGTGCCAGCAGTTTATACAAGAGCAATCAGCCCCAGCATTTT. This encodes CASSLYKSNQPQHF.

The V and J genes are TRBV30 and TRBJ2-5; D is perhaps TRBD1 (6 bases). CDR1 is GTSNPN, CDR2 SVGIG, per germline (reference sequence). The CDR3 loop spans 15 amino acids. V was shortened by 3 bases and J by 5 bases, with 19 bases between the two germline ends. The CDR3 is CAWSTRVGRGETQYF. CDR3 bases: TGTGCCTGGAGCACCCGGGTAGGAAGGGGGGAGACCCAGTACTTC.

CDR3 sequence: CSITRGNTIYF. The CDR3 DNA follows: TGCAGCATTACTAGGGGAAACACCATATATTTT. The J gene is TRBJ1-3, the V gene TRBV29-1; D call uncertain. The length of the CDR3 is 11 residues. V lost 8 bases and J 4 bases, leaving 9 bases between the germline ends. CDR1 is SQVTM, CDR2 ANQGSEA, per germline. The variable domain in full, completed from reference TRBV29-1 and TRBJ1-3, reads SAVISQKPSRDICQRGTSLTIQCQVDSQVTMMFWYRQQPGQSLTLIATANQGSEATYESGFVIDKFPISRPNLTFSTLTVSNMSPEDSSIYLCSITRGNTIYFGEGSWLTVV.

The rearrangement links TRBV4-2 to TRBJ2-7; the match to TRBD2 covers 8 bases. Germline values: CDR1 LGHNA, CDR2 YNFKEQ. The CDR3 is made up of 14 amino acids. The V gene end was trimmed by 2 bases and the J gene end by 2 bases; junction bases not matched to a gene: 2. The CDR3 bases are TGTGCCAGCAGCCAATTAGCGGGACCCTACGAGCAGTACTTC. Translated: CASSQLAGPYEQYF.

With regard to this clone: Other nucleotide sequences from this sample produce the same CDR3. V and J are TRBV6-1 and TRBJ2-7; 13 nucleotides align to TRBD2. The germline gives CDR1 MNHNS, CDR2 SASEGT. The V and J ends lost 6 bases and 3 bases, in that order; junction bases with no gene match: 2. There are 14 residues in the CDR3. The CDR3 spells CASSRTSGSYEQYF. The CDR3 DNA reads as TGTGCCAGCAGCCGGACTAGCGGGAGCTACGAGCAGTACTTC.

The rearrangement uses TRBV19 and TRBJ2-7, with TRBD2 identical over 11 bases. V was clipped by 10 bases and J by 7 bases; unmatched bases: 15. The CDR3 contains 15 residues. Germline CDR1 and CDR2: LNHDA and SQIVND (reference sequence). The CDR3 DNA follows: TGTGCCATCACTAGCGGGAGAAGGCACTTTTGTGAGCAGTACTTC. This sequence encodes CAITSGRRHFCEQYF.

The J gene is TRBJ1-1, the V gene TRBV11-1; D unresolved. Per the germline V gene, CDR1 is SGHAT and CDR2 is FQDESV (reference sequence). This CDR3 contains 13 residues. V shed 7 bases and J shed 6 bases, with 15 bases lying between them. For the CDR3, the DNA is TGTGCCAGCACCCGGTGGGGAGGGTCTGAAGCTTTCTTT. This codes for CASTRWGGSEAFF.

This clone has just one count. The CDR3 is CASSGDMNTEAFF. In DNA form, the CDR3 reads TGTGCCAGCTCAGGAGATATGAACACTGAAGCTTTCTTT. The V call is TRBV18, the J call TRBJ1-1; D gene uncertain. V was cut by 5 bases and J by 0 bases, with 7 bases left in between. In germline, CDR1 is KGHSH, CDR2 LQKENI. This CDR3 is 13 amino acids long.

The chain recombines TRBV14 with TRBJ2-7; D not resolved. Germline values: CDR1 SGHDN, CDR2 FVKESK. The CDR3 loop spans 17 amino acids. The V end lost 0 bases, the J end lost 0 bases, and 15 bases lay between the germline ends. The CDR3 spells CASSQDQDPPSSYEQYF. CDR3 nucleotide sequence: TGTGCCAGCAGCCAAGATCAGGATCCCCCGAGCTCCTACGAGCAGTACTTC.

The chain joins TRBV28 to TRBJ2-1; 14 nucleotides agree with TRBD2. The CDR3 is 16 residues long. CDR1 MDHEN and CDR2 SYDVKM come from the germline V gene. With 5 bases clipped from V and 6 bases from J, the junction kept 6 bases outside the gene matches. CDR3 DNA: TGTGCCAGCAGTAGGTTGACTAGCGGGAGGGGCAATGAGCAGTTCTTC. Translated, it gives CASSRLTSGRGNEQFF.

This sequence joins TRBV5-6 and TRBJ2-7; D gene ambiguous. The CDR3 sequence is 14 residues long. The germline gives CDR1 SGHDT, CDR2 YYEEEE. V lost 0 bases and J lost 2, with 9 bases in between. CDR3 residues: CASSLGHATYEQYF. In DNA, the CDR3 is TGTGCCAGCAGCTTGGGACACGCCACCTACGAGCAGTACTTC.

The genes are TRBV7-9 and TRBJ2-7, with 7 bases fitting TRBD1. The germline CDR1 and CDR2 sequences are SEHNR and FQNEAQ (reference sequence). CDR3 length: 15 amino acids. The trim removed 0 bases at V and 7 bases at J, leaving 9 bases unmatched. In DNA form, the CDR3 reads TGTGCCAGCAGCTTAGCTGAGACAGGGTCGCGGGAGCAGTACTTC. Residues: CASSLAETGSREQYF. Full variable domain (outside the CDR3, taken from reference TRBV7-9 and TRBJ2-7): DTGVSQNPRHKITKRGQNVTFRCDPISEHNRLYWYRQTLGQGPEFLTYFQNEAQLEKSRLLSDRFSAERPKGSFSTLEIQRTEQGDSAMYLCASSLAETGSREQYFGPGTRLTVT.